This T cell receptor (beta chain) originates from a study of long-term antiretroviral therapy in people with HIV. Running of the v3.0 immunoSEQ assay took place at survey level. Assay used: immunoSEQ multiplex PCR; TCRdb lists only in-frame clones, some missing. The table records 25,000 to 35,000 clones, around 85% of them present only once. There was at least one pre-ART PBMC sample for each donor, plus at least two post-ART PBMC samples. Study-wide findings and caveats: Repertoires with HIV possessed tighter CDR3 length spans than those of controls.

As regards this clone: The antigen is not known.

The germline V gene encodes CDR1 MNHEY and CDR2 SMNVEV (reference sequence). V lost 6 bases and J lost 2, with 17 bases in between. This CDR3 contains 16 residues. The sample was unsorted PBMCs, taken 0.8 years before starting antiretroviral therapy. This sequence was found in a man aged 18 to 35 with HIV. This chain links TRBV27 with TRBJ1-5; tentatively, D is TRBD1 (6 bases). The CDR3 DNA reads TGTGCCAGCAGGCCCACAGGGCGATGGGGCAATCAGCCCCAGCATTTT. It is translated as CASRPTGRWGNQPQHF.